These 14 T cell receptor beta chains originate from one sample sequenced in a study of blood T cell repertoires in COVID-19. The method was immunoSEQ multiplex PCR; TCRdb's version includes in-frame clones alone and lacks a portion of them. Of 150,000 to 200,000 clones in the sample, around 80% were seen once. Material: peripheral blood. The receptors shown here come from a woman older than 75 with COVID-19, enrolled during active disease.

This chain joins TRBV21-1 and TRBJ2-7; the table calls TRBD1, which could not be checked here. TRBV21-1 is recorded as a pseudogene. The CDR3 length is 16 residues. The CDR3 DNA sequence: TGTGCCAGCAGCAAACCAGACAGGGGGCCGTCCTACGAGCAGTACTTC. It yields the protein CASSKPDRGPSYEQYF.

This clone was found once. The sample contains more than one DNA sequence encoding this CDR3. This chain links TRBV18 with TRBJ2-7; perhaps TRBD2 as D (7 bases). Germline V gene lookup returns CDR1 KGHSH and CDR2 LQKENI. Trimming left V 6 bases short and J 2 bases short, with 11 bases between. This CDR3 contains 13 residues. CDR3 loop: CASSPGGPYEQYF. Here the CDR3 DNA reads TGTGCCAGCTCCCCCGGGGGGCCCTACGAGCAGTACTTC.

The CDR3 region has the DNA TGTGCCAGCAGGGGACAGGGAGGCATTCAGTACTTC. This gives the protein CASRGQGGIQYF. The chain combines TRBV6-5 with TRBJ2-4, with 9 bases matching TRBD1. The CDR3 is 12 amino acids. Germline-derived CDR1 and CDR2 are MNHEY and SVGAGI. Losses at the gene ends were 6 bases for V and 9 bases for J; bases not matched to a gene: 3.

This clone was detected only once. The V and J genes are TRBV18 and TRBJ1-1, with 8 positions matching TRBD1. The CDR3 consists of 16 residues. V lost 4 bases, J lost 5 bases, and 12 bases stayed unmatched. Germline V lookup: CDR1 KGHSH, CDR2 LQKENI. The CDR3 DNA reads TGTGCCAGCTCACAAGCAGAGAGGACAGGGAAGACTGAAGCTTTCTTT. This translates into CASSQAERTGKTEAFF.

The chain recombines TRBV7-9 with TRBJ1-1; D is possibly TRBD1 (5 bases). V was pared by 0 bases and J by 4 bases, with 15 bases between. The CDR3 is made up of 16 amino acids. Germline CDR1 SEHNR, CDR2 FQNEAQ (reference sequence). The DNA of the CDR3 is TGTGCCAGCAGCTTAGCGAATCAGGGAAGGGGCACTGAAGCTTTCTTT. Its protein is CASSLANQGRGTEAFF.

This clone was observed a handful of times. This chain uses TRBV5-1 with TRBJ2-7; 15 bases align to TRBD2. From germline, CDR1 is SGHRS and CDR2 YFSETQ. Trimming removed 3 bases from V and 3 bases from J; junction bases left unmatched: 16. There are 20 residues in the CDR3. Here the CDR3 reads CASSYWTSGRAYQLGYEQYF. In DNA, the CDR3 is TGCGCCAGCAGCTATTGGACTAGCGGGAGGGCATACCAATTGGGCTACGAGCAGTACTTC. Looking up the rest from reference TRBV5-1 and TRBJ2-7 gives the full variable domain: KAGVTQTPRYLIKTRGQQVTLSCSPISGHRSVSWYQQTPGQGLQFLFEYFSETQRNKGNFPGRFSGRQFSNSRSEMNVSTLELGDSALYLCASSYWTSGRAYQLGYEQYFGPGTRLTVT.

As to this clone: Other DNA sequences from this sample encode an identical CDR3 as well. V and J are TRBV9 and TRBJ1-3, with D unresolved. CDR1 is SGDLS and CDR2 is YYNGEE in the germline V gene. Trimming removed 0 bases at V and 0 bases at J, with 7 bases between. There are 15 residues in the CDR3. The CDR3 here is CASSVEGSSGNTIYF. The CDR3, as DNA: TGTGCCAGCAGCGTAGAAGGGAGCTCTGGAAACACCATATATTTT. Variable domain in full (rest from reference TRBV9 and TRBJ1-3): DSGVTQTPKHLITATGQRVTLRCSPRSGDLSVYWYQQSLDQGLQFLIQYYNGEERAKGNILERFSAQQFPDLHSELNLSSLELGDSALYFCASSVEGSSGNTIYFGEGSWLTVV.

The CDR3 loop is CASSLGTSNTGELFF. For the CDR3, the DNA is TGTGCCAGCAGTTTAGGGACATCAAACACCGGGGAGCTGTTTTTT. The J gene is TRBJ2-2, the V gene TRBV28; TRBD1 might be the D (6 bases). The germline gives CDR1 MDHEN, CDR2 SYDVKM. The V end was cut by 2 bases, the J end by 2 bases, with 9 bases between. The CDR3 sequence is 15 residues long.

V is TRBV3-1 (or the pseudogene TRBV3-2) and J is TRBJ1-1, with 8 bases that match TRBD1. The junction had 2 bases not matched to a gene; V was cut back by 4 bases and J by 4 bases. Germline V gene sequence: CDR1 LGHDT, CDR2 YNNKEL (reference sequence). The CDR3 loop spans 13 amino acids. The CDR3 coding sequence is TGTGCCAGCAGCCCAGGGGGCGGCACTGAAGCTTTCTTT. Its translation: CASSPGGGTEAFF.

The V call is TRBV3-1 (or the pseudogene TRBV3-2), the J call TRBJ2-5, with D perhaps matching TRBD1 (5 bases). Germline V gene sequence: CDR1 LGHDT, CDR2 YNNKEL (reference sequence). V was pared by 4 bases and J by 3 bases, with 12 bases between. The CDR3 runs to 14 residues. Written as DNA, the CDR3 is TGTGCCAGCAGCCCCATGACAGTGAAAGAGACCCAGTACTTC. It specifies CASSPMTVKETQYF.

This clone has just one count. V usage is TRBV5-1 and J usage is TRBJ2-1, with 7 bases fitting TRBD2. The CDR3 has 15 residues. V dropped 0 bases and J dropped 3; count of bases not matched to a gene: 3. Germline V gives CDR1 SGHRS, CDR2 YFSETQ. The CDR3 DNA reads as TGCGCCAGCAGCTTGGGACTAGCAGACTACAATGAGCAGTTCTTC. As protein: CASSLGLADYNEQFF.

The chain has TRBV7-3 and TRBJ2-3; 11 bases are a match to TRBD1. With V trimmed by 5 bases and J by 3 bases, 1 base remained unmatched. CDR1 and CDR2 (germline): SGHTA, FQGTGA. The CDR3 runs to 14 residues. CDR3 protein: CASSGTGGTDTQYF. The CDR3 DNA reads as TGTGCCAGCAGCGGGACAGGGGGGACAGATACGCAGTATTTT.

This chain uses TRBV15 with TRBJ2-6; TRBD2 matches 10 bases. This CDR3 contains 17 residues. V trimming: 5 bases; J trimming: 0 bases; junction bases outside the gene matches: 4. Per germline, CDR1 LNHNV and CDR2 YYDKDF (reference sequence). CDR3 sequence: CATSSGLANSGANVLTF. CDR3 in DNA: TGTGCCACCAGCTCGGGACTAGCGAACTCTGGGGCCAACGTCCTGACTTTC. Filled out from reference TRBV15 and TRBJ2-6, the complete variable domain reads DAMVIQNPRYQVTQFGKPVTLSCSQTLNHNVMYWYQQKSSQAPKLLFHYYDKDFNNEADTPDNFQSRRPNTSFCFLDIRSPGLGDTAMYLCATSSGLANSGANVLTFGAGSRLTVL.

The chain is built from TRBV5-1 and TRBJ2-7, with 8 bases identical to TRBD1. The CDR3 has 14 amino acids. In germline, CDR1 is SGHRS, CDR2 YFSETQ. The V gene end was trimmed by 1 base and the J gene end by 6 bases; junction bases not matched to a gene: 6. The CDR3 region has the DNA TGCGCCAGCAGCTTGCAGACAGGGGTTGGCGAGCAGTACTTC. Its protein is CASSLQTGVGEQYF.